The rows below give T cell receptor beta chains drawn from one sample of a study of Ad26.COV2.S vaccination and SARS-CoV-2 variants. Libraries were prepared by immunoSEQ multiplex PCR; TCRdb keeps only in-frame clonotypes and omits some of them. The table includes fewer than 400,000 clones, 90% detected once. The material sequenced was peripheral blood, taken in a trial of Ad26.COV2.S vaccine versus placebo. The receptor set was obtained from a person between 18 and 65 years old who received the Ad26.COV2.S COVID-19 vaccine or a placebo. Each CDR3 is given with its conserved first and last residue. D genes are given only for firm matches. A row's size may be missing; if present it is once, few, many or a size class.

v_call	j_call	d_call	clone_size	cdr3_nt	cdr3_aa
TRBV3-1/TRBV3-2	TRBJ2-2	NA	NA	TGTGCCAGCAGCCAAGACCTTACCTCCTGGGGGACACCGCACACCGGGGAGCTGTTTTTT	CASSQDLTSWGTPHTGELFF
TRBV15	TRBJ2-1	TRBD1	NA	TGTGCCACCAGCAGAGAGGGACAGGGGAACAATGAGCAGTTCTTC	CATSREGQGNNEQFF
TRBV27	TRBJ1-4	NA	NA	TGTGCCAGGGTGGGGGAAAAACTGTTTTTT	CARVGEKLFF
TRBV19	TRBJ1-2	TRBD1	once	TGTGCCAGTGGGACAGTCTATGGCTACACCTTC	CASGTVYGYTF
TRBV19	TRBJ1-2	TRBD1	once	TGTGCCAGTAGCGTAGGGGGCGGGGTGACCTATGGCTACACCTTC	CASSVGGGVTYGYTF
TRBV7-6	TRBJ1-5	NA	NA	TGTGCCAGCAGCTTAGCCCCAAGGGGCCCCGTTCAGGATCAGCCCCAGCATTTT	CASSLAPRGPVQDQPQHF
TRBV7-9	TRBJ1-5	NA	NA	TGTGCCAGCAGCCGAGGAAGATCAGGGCTTTACGATCAGCCCCAGCATTTT	CASSRGRSGLYDQPQHF
TRBV29-1	TRBJ2-3	NA	NA	TGCAGCGTTGTAGTAGCTGGAGATACGCAGTATTTT	CSVVVAGDTQYF
TRBV5-1	TRBJ2-2	TRBD2	NA	TGCGCCAGCAGCTCCAATCCCGTAAGCGGGAGGTTTGGCGGGGAGCTGTTTTTT	CASSSNPVSGRFGGELFF
TRBV21-1	TRBJ2-7	NA	NA	TGTGCCAGCAGCAAAGGGGACCCCTCCTACGAGCAGTACTTC	CASSKGDPSYEQYF
TRBV5-4	TRBJ2-3	TRBD2	NA	TGTGCCAGCAGCTTGCATGGGACTAGCGGGAGATTAGATACGCAGTATTTT	CASSLHGTSGRLDTQYF
TRBV7-2	TRBJ1-6	TRBD1	NA	TGTGCCAGCAGCCCCCTAGGGACAGGGGTGAGCTCCTATAATTCACCCCTCCACTTT	CASSPLGTGVSSYNSPLHF
TRBV9	TRBJ1-1	NA	NA	TGTGCCAGCAGCAGTGGAATGAACACTGAAGCTTTCTTT	CASSSGMNTEAFF
TRBV12-2	TRBJ1-1	NA	NA	TGTGCAAGTCAGGCCACTGAAGCTTTCTTT	CASQATEAFF
TRBV28	TRBJ2-1	TRBD1	NA	TGTGCCAGCAGTTCACAGGGGCCCTCATATAAATCCTACAATGAGCAGTTCTTC	CASSSQGPSYKSYNEQFF
TRBV7-9	TRBJ1-1	NA	NA	TGTGCCAGCAGCCTCGGGCCGGGGTCTGAAGCTTTCTTT	CASSLGPGSEAFF
TRBV9	TRBJ2-3	TRBD2	NA	TGTGCCAGCAGCGCCCTAGCGGGGAGCACAGATACGCAGTATTTT	CASSALAGSTDTQYF
TRBV19	TRBJ1-1	NA	NA	TGTGCCAGTAGTGTAGGGTCCTACACTGAAGCTTTCTTT	CASSVGSYTEAFF
TRBV20-1	TRBJ1-1	NA	NA	TGCAGTGCTAGTGACACTACGAACACTGAAGCTTTCTTT	CSASDTTNTEAFF
TRBV7-8	TRBJ2-3	TRBD2	NA	TGTGCCAGCAGCTTAGGGGTAGCGGGAGGTGAAACGCAGTATTTT	CASSLGVAGGETQYF
TRBV6-6	TRBJ1-3	NA	NA	TGTGCCAGCACAGGGCCAGGAGTTATTAGATATTTT	CASTGPGVIRYF
TRBV15	TRBJ1-2	NA	NA	TGTGCCGCGGCCGAGGGAGCTAACTATGGCTACACCTTC	CAAAEGANYGYTF
TRBV6-2/TRBV6-3	TRBJ2-3	NA	NA	TGTGCCAGCGGGTACTTGGCGTTGGAGGCGGGACCGAACACAGATACGCAGTATTTT	CASGYLALEAGPNTDTQYF
TRBV19	TRBJ1-1	NA	NA	TGTGCCAGTAGTACTCCGCGGGGGGTGAACACTGAAGCTTTCTTT	CASSTPRGVNTEAFF
TRBV21-1	TRBJ1-1	NA	NA	TGTGCCAGCAGCAAAGCGAGGGATGAGGGCACTGAAGCTTTCTTT	CASSKARDEGTEAFF
TRBV19	TRBJ1-1	NA	NA	TGTGCCAGTAGTATTAAGGGGAACACTGAAGCTTTCTTT	CASSIKGNTEAFF